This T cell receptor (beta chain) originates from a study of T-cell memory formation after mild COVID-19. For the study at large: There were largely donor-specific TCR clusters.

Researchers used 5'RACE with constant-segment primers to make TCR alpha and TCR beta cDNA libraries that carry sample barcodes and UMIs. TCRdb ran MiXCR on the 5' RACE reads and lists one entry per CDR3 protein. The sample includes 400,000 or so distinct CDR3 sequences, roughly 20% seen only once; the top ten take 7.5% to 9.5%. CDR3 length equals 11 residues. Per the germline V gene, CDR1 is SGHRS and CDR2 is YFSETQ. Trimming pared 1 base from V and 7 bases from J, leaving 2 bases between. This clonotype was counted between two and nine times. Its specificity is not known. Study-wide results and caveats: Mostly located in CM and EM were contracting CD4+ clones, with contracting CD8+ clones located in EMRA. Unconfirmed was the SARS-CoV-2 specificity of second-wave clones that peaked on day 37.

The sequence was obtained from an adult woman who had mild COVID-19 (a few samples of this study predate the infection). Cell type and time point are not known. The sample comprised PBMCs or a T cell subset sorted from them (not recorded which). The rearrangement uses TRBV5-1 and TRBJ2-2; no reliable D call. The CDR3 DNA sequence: TGCGCCAGCAGCTTGATCGGGGAGCTGTTTTTT. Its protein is CASSLIGELFF.